The 26 T cell receptor beta chains in this list originate from one sample, sequenced in a study of CD4 and CD8 cells across lung adenocarcinoma regions. TCRdb analysed the PCR reads with MiXCR anew, one entry per CDR3 protein. The repertoire holds over 15,000 distinct CDR3 sequences, with roughly 50% as singletons. The sample comprised CD4+ T cells from the margin of a lung tumor. Source of these receptors: a male donor with lung adenocarcinoma. The CD4 and CD8 labels of this study may be unreliable.

The gene calls are TRBV6-4 and TRBJ2-3; D may correspond to TRBD1 or TRBD2 (6 bases each). The CDR3 runs to 15 residues. V was trimmed by 11 bases and J by 4 bases, leaving 22 bases between them. Germline lookup yields CDR1 MRHNA and CDR2 SNTAGT. CDR3 DNA: TGTGCCGGGGGTGACGGGGGCCGGGACGCAGATACGCAGTATTTT. It translates to CAGGDGGRDADTQYF.

V gene TRBV6-5 combines with J gene TRBJ2-5, with D tentatively TRBD2 (5 bases). The DNA end favors TRBJ2-7, so the J call may be wrong. Germline CDR1 is MNHEY and CDR2 is SVGAGI. There are 14 residues in the CDR3. CDR3 sequence: CASSYGGPPYEQYF. The CDR3 nucleotides read TGTGCCAGCAGTTACGGCGGGCCACCCTACGAGCAGTACTTC.

Concerning this clonotype itself: The junction departs from germline at one end; a sequencing error may be responsible. The chain joins TRBV4-1 to TRBJ2-5; D possibly corresponds to TRBD2 (6 bases). The V gene's germline CDR1 is MGHRA and CDR2 YSYEKL. The CDR3 runs to 14 residues. In DNA form, the CDR3 reads TGCGCCAGGAGCCGAGGCAGTCGGGGGAACACTCAGTACTTC. This encodes CARSRGSRGNTQYF.

This clonotype was seen ten or more times. The CDR3: CASSQGLAGGMGVTDTQYF. The CDR3 DNA sequence: TGCGCCAGCAGCCAGGGGCTAGCGGGAGGGATGGGGGTCACAGATACGCAGTATTTT. The V call is TRBV4-1, the J call TRBJ2-3, with TRBD2 matching 12 bases. This CDR3 comprises 19 residues. Germline CDR1 MGHRA, CDR2 YSYEKL. The ends lost 3 bases at V and 2 bases at J; junction bases unmatched: 12.

For the CDR3, the DNA is TGTGCCAGCAGCAGGTACCAAGAGACCCAGTACTTC. It translates to CASSRYQETQYF. This rearrangement joins TRBV7-2 to TRBJ2-1, with D hard to call. The J call may be in error: the DNA end matches TRBJ2-5 better. Germline V lookup: CDR1 SGHTA, CDR2 FQGNSA. The CDR3 has 12 amino acids.

The CDR3 nucleotides read TGTGCCACTACATACGTAGCGGCAAACAATGAGCAGTTCTTC. Its protein product is CATTYVAANNEQFF. The chain joins TRBV6-2 or TRBV6-3 to TRBJ2-1; tentative D call: TRBD2 (6 bases). V lost 10 bases, J lost 5 bases, and 18 bases lay in between. Germline CDR1 and CDR2: MNHEY and SVGEGT. CDR3 length: 14 residues.

This clonotype was counted many times. This could be a read error, since a much larger clone is one nucleotide away. The CDR3 loop is CASKSGRGGTQFF. The CDR3 DNA reads TGTGCCAGCAAGTCCGGCAGGGGGGGGACCCAGTTCTTC. The chain is built from TRBV6-1 and TRBJ2-1, with D perhaps being TRBD1 or TRBD2 (7 bases each). V was pared by 7 bases and J by 13 bases, with 20 bases between. The CDR3 is 13 residues long. Germline V gene data show CDR1 as MNHNS and CDR2 as SASEGT.

The sample holds many counts of this clonotype. The rearrangement links TRBV6-5 to TRBJ1-1, with TRBD1 as a possible D gene (6 bases). CDR1 and CDR2 (germline): MNHEY, SVGAGI. The CDR3 totals 15 residues. Between the trimmed V and J ends, which lost 4 bases and 4 bases, there was a span of 16 bases. The CDR3, as DNA: TGTGCCAGCAGTTCCCTCCTAAAGGGGGGCACTGAAGCTTTCTTT. Translating gives CASSSLLKGGTEAFF.

The chain couples TRBV6-4 to TRBJ2-4; a possible D gene is TRBD2 (7 bases). V was pared by 4 bases and J by 12 bases, with 22 bases between. Germline CDR1 is MRHNA and CDR2 is SNTAGT. This CDR3 spans 15 amino acids. The CDR3, as DNA: TGTGCCAGCAGTGCGGGGAGGGGGGCCACAAATACTCAGTACTTC. Translation gives CASSAGRGATNTQYF.

Concerning this clonotype: A read error may account for a junction end that differs from germline. The chain uses TRBV6-1 and TRBJ2-3, with D possibly being TRBD2 (6 bases). The end of the DNA aligns better with TRBJ2-7, so the J call may be wrong. The CDR3 has 14 residues. CDR1 is MNHNS and CDR2 is SASEGT in the germline V gene. The CDR3 sequence is CASSGGRTTDTQYF. CDR3 nucleotide sequence: TGTGCGAGCAGTGGGGGGAGGACCACAGATACGCAGTACTTC.

The chain carries TRBV27 and TRBJ2-5, with D perhaps TRBD1 or TRBD2 (6 bases each). Trimming pared 5 bases from V and 11 bases from J, leaving 30 bases between. Germline V gene lookup returns CDR1 MNHEY and CDR2 SMNVEV (reference sequence). There are 17 residues in the CDR3. CDR3 residues: CASSPGLGGRGPDTQYF. Here the CDR3 DNA reads TGTGCCAGCAGTCCGGGGCTCGGGGGCCGTGGGCCAGATACGCAGTACTTC.

A remark on this clonotype: One end of the junction varies from germline; a read error may be responsible. The CDR3 coding sequence is TGTGCGGGGATCGGGGGCCGGGGCCCAGAGACGCAGTACTTT. Its translation: CAGIGGRGPETQYF. The chain couples TRBV6-1 to TRBJ2-5; perhaps D is TRBD1 or TRBD2 (6 bases each). Germline loops: CDR1 MNHNS, CDR2 SASEGT. The CDR3 spans 14 residues.

The chain recombines TRBV6-5 with TRBJ2-4; D remains unclear. Trimming removed 4 bases from V and 13 bases from J, with 20 bases in between. This CDR3 comprises 14 residues. Germline V gives CDR1 MNHEY, CDR2 SVGAGI. The DNA of the CDR3 is TGTGCCAGCAGTTTTTTCGGTGACACAAATACGCAGTACTTC. It encodes CASSFFGDTNTQYF.

This clonotype is medium-sized in the sample. V usage is TRBV6-1 and J usage is TRBJ2-1; no clear D. The J call may be incorrect, as the DNA end agrees better with TRBJ2-7. There are 13 residues in the CDR3. Germline assignment: CDR1 MNHNS and CDR2 SASEGT. CDR3 coding DNA: TGTGCCAGCACTATGACTGGGCCCTACGAGCAGTACTTC. It encodes CASTMTGPYEQYF.

This clonotype was seen at least ten times. The junction differs from germline at one of its ends, possibly a read error. The chain joins TRBV7-6 to TRBJ2-1; no definite D call. Germline assignment: CDR1 SGHVS and CDR2 FNYEAQ. This CDR3 comprises 14 residues. Here the CDR3 reads CASSLVHSNNEQFF. CDR3 DNA: TGTGCCAGCAGCTTAGTCCACTCCAACAATGAGCAGTTCTTC.

The chain has TRBV6-1 and TRBJ2-3; D is undetermined. V was shortened by 3 bases and J by 5 bases, with 6 bases between the two germline ends. Germline CDR1 is MNHNS and CDR2 is SASEGT. The CDR3 spans 12 residues. CDR3: CASSDSGDTQYF. In DNA, the CDR3 is TGTGCCAGCAGTGATTCAGGAGATACGCAGTATTTT.

This clonotype has at least ten counts. This rearrangement joins TRBV6-1 to TRBJ2-6, with D perhaps matching TRBD1 or TRBD2 (6 bases each). The germline V gene encodes CDR1 MNHNS and CDR2 SASEGT. The CDR3 sequence is 14 residues long. Trimming took 3 bases from V and 7 from J, leaving 10 bases between them. CDR3 bases: TGTGCCAGCAGTGACAGGGGAGGAGCCAACGTCCTGACTTTC. Encoded protein: CASSDRGGANVLTF.

The chain has TRBV6-5 and TRBJ2-1, with D uncertain. CDR3 size: 16 residues. Germline values: CDR1 MNHEY, CDR2 SVGAGI. V dropped 0 bases and J dropped 13 bases, with 22 bases sitting between them. This CDR3 reads CASSYSNIGWEETQFF. CDR3 DNA sequence: TGTGCCAGCAGTTACTCGAATATCGGTTGGGAAGAGACCCAGTTCTTC.

This clonotype was detected ten times or more. V and J are TRBV6-5 and TRBJ2-1; TRBD2 matches at 7 bases. The closer fit of TRBJ2-7 to the DNA end suggests the J call may be wrong. This CDR3 has 14 amino acids. CDR1 is MNHEY and CDR2 is SVGAGI in the germline V gene. The CDR3 DNA is TGTGCCAGCAGTTATAGCAGCGGGGTCACAGAGCAGTACTTC. Protein sequence: CASSYSSGVTEQYF.

In this sample, this clonotype turned up many times. The chain employs TRBV4-1 and TRBJ2-3, with 11 bases matching TRBD1. Germline V lookup: CDR1 MGHRA, CDR2 YSYEKL. The CDR3 is 15 amino acids. Trimming removed 4 bases from V and 6 bases from J; junction bases left unmatched: 6. This CDR3 is CASSLGQGAFDTQYF. CDR3 nucleotides: TGCGCCAGCAGCCTTGGACAGGGGGCTTTTGATACGCAGTATTTT.

The chain combines TRBV27 with TRBJ2-4, with TRBD1 matching 8 bases. This CDR3 contains 14 residues. The J segment lost 8 bases and the V segment lost 6 bases, leaving 9 bases of the junction unmatched. The germline V gene encodes CDR1 MNHEY and CDR2 SMNVEV (reference sequence). CDR3 sequence (DNA): TGTGCCAGCAGCCAGGACAGGGTCGCAGACATTCAGTACTTC. Translated: CASSQDRVADIQYF.

This chain joins TRBV5-1 and TRBJ2-1; 11 nucleotides match TRBD1. Germline CDR1 SGHRS, CDR2 YFSETQ. V shed 0 bases, J shed 0 bases, and the junction held 2 bases outside the gene matches. This CDR3 has 17 amino acids. CDR3 region: CASSLEGQGVSYNEQFF. CDR3 in DNA: TGCGCCAGCAGCTTGGAGGGACAGGGGGTCTCCTACAATGAGCAGTTCTTC.

This clonotype showed up just once. This chain links TRBV5-1 with TRBJ1-6; no definite D call. CDR3 size: 15 residues. The ends were cut back, 5 bases at V and 7 bases at J, with 16 bases in the middle. Germline-derived CDR1 and CDR2 are SGHRS and YFSETQ. In DNA form, the CDR3 reads TGCGCCAGCAGTCAAGGAGACGGAACCAATTCACCCCTCCACTTT. The encoded protein is CASSQGDGTNSPLHF. Complete variable domain (other parts from reference TRBV5-1 and TRBJ1-6): KAGVTQTPRYLIKTRGQQVTLSCSPISGHRSVSWYQQTPGQGLQFLFEYFSETQRNKGNFPGRFSGRQFSNSRSEMNVSTLELGDSALYLCASSQGDGTNSPLHFGNGTRLTVT.

By share, this clonotype counts as medium-sized. The chain uses TRBV7-2 and TRBJ2-3; D call uncertain. The germline V gene has CDR1 SGHTA and CDR2 FQGNSA. Trimming removed 0 bases from V and 0 bases from J, with 19 bases in between. This CDR3 has 19 residues. The CDR3 sequence: CASSLAGHFGRSSTDTQYF. CDR3 DNA: TGTGCCAGCAGCTTAGCGGGTCACTTCGGGCGATCTAGCACAGATACGCAGTATTTT.

This clonotype was observed many times. The genes are TRBV6-4 and TRBJ2-5; perhaps D is TRBD1 or TRBD2 (6 bases each). Germline-derived CDR1 and CDR2 are MRHNA and SNTAGT. CDR3 length: 13 residues. Trimming stripped 6 bases from V and 5 bases from J, with 13 bases between. The CDR3 spells CASRTWRGETQYF. In DNA, the CDR3 is TGTGCCAGCAGGACCTGGAGGGGGGAGACCCAGTACTTC.

J is TRBJ2-4 and V is TRBV10-2; D is perhaps TRBD2 (5 bases). The CDR3 runs 14 residues. Trimming pared 6 bases from V and 12 bases from J, leaving 21 bases between. Germline CDR1 and CDR2: WSHSY and SAAADI. CDR3 nucleotides: TGCGCCAGCAGCGGGGTGGGAGCCACAGACACTCAGTACTTC. Protein: CASSGVGATDTQYF.